These 14 T cell receptor beta chains share one sample of origin, sequenced in a study of blood T cell repertoires in COVID-19. The repertoire was sequenced with immunoSEQ multiplex PCR; TCRdb's copy has only in-frame clones and lacks some. The data hold a few hundred thousand clones, with approximately 88% observed a single time. The sequenced sample was peripheral blood. Receptors were obtained from a woman aged 30 to 39 who had recovered from COVID-19.

The chain links TRBV5-5 to TRBJ2-6, with a possible D match to TRBD1 (5 bases). This CDR3 contains 14 residues. CDR1 is SGHKS, CDR2 YYEKEE, per germline (reference sequence). V was clipped by 1 base and J by 12 bases, with 14 bases between them. CDR3 in amino acids: CASSLSLGQGVLTF. CDR3 coding DNA: TGTGCCAGCAGCTTGTCACTGGGCCAGGGCGTCCTGACTTTC. Filled out from reference TRBV5-5 and TRBJ2-6, the complete variable domain reads DAGVTQSPTHLIKTRGQQVTLRCSPISGHKSVSWYQQVLGQGPQFIFQYYEKEERGRGNFPDRFSARQFPNYSSELNVNALLLGDSALYLCASSLSLGQGVLTFGAGSRLTVL.

Comment on this clone: Different DNA sequences within this sample yield the same CDR3. The CDR3 loop reads CASSFRGNQPQHF. DNA for the CDR3: TGTGCCAGCAGTTTTAGGGGTAACCAGCCCCAGCATTTT. The chain couples TRBV12-3 or TRBV12-4 to TRBJ1-5; possibly TRBD1 for D (5 bases). CDR3 length: 13 amino acids. V was pared by 3 bases and J by 7 bases, with 10 bases between.

This clone was counted a few times. This rearrangement joins TRBV7-9 to TRBJ1-4; 9 positions match TRBD1. The germline gives CDR1 SEHNR, CDR2 FQNEAQ (reference sequence). Unmatched junction bases numbered 3, after V lost 1 base and J lost 6 bases. The CDR3 contains 15 residues. Here the CDR3 DNA reads TGTGCCAGCAGCTTAGGGACAGGGGCGGATGAAAAACTGTTTTTT. This sequence encodes CASSLGTGADEKLFF.

The rearrangement joins TRBV5-4 to TRBJ2-5; 10 nucleotides line up with TRBD2. CDR1 and CDR2 (germline): SGHNT, YYREEE (reference sequence). The CDR3 loop spans 14 amino acids. V shed 3 bases and J 3 bases; nucleotides not matched to a gene: 2. The CDR3 here is CASSSGTSEETQYF. DNA of the CDR3: TGTGCCAGCAGCTCCGGGACTAGCGAAGAGACCCAGTACTTC.

The rearrangement joins TRBV5-1 to TRBJ1-2, with D tentatively TRBD1 (6 bases). V was shortened by 0 bases and J by 2 bases, with 17 bases between the two germline ends. From germline, CDR1 is SGHRS and CDR2 YFSETQ. The CDR3 is made up of 17 amino acids. In DNA, the CDR3 is TGCGCCAGCAGCTTGGGGTTCAGGGGCGTACTAAACTATGGCTACACCTTC. Its translation is CASSLGFRGVLNYGYTF.

This chain links TRBV5-6 with TRBJ1-5, with D possibly TRBD1 on 6 matching bases. CDR3 size: 17 residues. The germline V gene has CDR1 SGHDT and CDR2 YYEEEE. Between the trimmed V and J ends, which lost 4 bases and 5 bases, there was a span of 22 bases. CDR3 bases: TGTGCCAGCAGCCAACTTTCGGGGGGCCAGCCTCATCAGCCCCAGCATTTT. Translation gives CASSQLSGGQPHQPQHF.

The J gene is TRBJ1-2, the V gene TRBV7-9; 7 bases are shared with TRBD1. The V segment lost 4 bases and the J segment 5 bases; nucleotides outside the gene matches: 7. CDR3 length: 14 amino acids. CDR1 and CDR2 from the germline V gene are SEHNR and FQNEAQ (reference sequence). The CDR3 DNA is TGTGCCAGCAGCTCTCCGGGACAGCCTTATGGCTACACCTTC. Translating it yields CASSSPGQPYGYTF.

The chain has TRBV7-2 and TRBJ2-7, with D possibly TRBD1 on 5 matching bases. This CDR3 spans 15 amino acids. The ends were cut back, 5 bases at V and 0 bases at J, with 14 bases in the middle. The germline V gene has CDR1 SGHTA and CDR2 FQGNSA. CDR3 sequence reads: CASSPRPGPSYEQYF. CDR3 sequence (DNA): TGTGCCAGCAGCCCGCGTCCAGGGCCCTCCTACGAGCAGTACTTC.

This rearrangement joins TRBV5-1 to TRBJ1-4; D is undetermined. Germline V gene lookup returns CDR1 SGHRS and CDR2 YFSETQ. Trimming took off 2 bases at V and 5 bases at J, with 7 bases between the two ends. The CDR3 length is 13 residues. The CDR3 reads CASSFTSNEKLFF. The CDR3, as DNA: TGCGCCAGCAGCTTCACTAGCAATGAAAAACTGTTTTTT.

The chain links TRBV28 to TRBJ1-2; no clear D. The germline CDR1 and CDR2 sequences are MDHEN and SYDVKM. V lost 1 base and J lost 2, with 5 bases in between. This CDR3 has 13 amino acids. The CDR3, as DNA: TGTGCCAGCAGTTTATCACAGAACTATGGCTACACCTTC. Translation gives CASSLSQNYGYTF.

J is TRBJ2-7 and V is TRBV6-6; TRBD1 matches at 10 bases. V gave up 5 bases and J gave up 6 bases; unmatched junction bases: 7. This CDR3 is 14 amino acids long. CDR1 is MNHNY and CDR2 is SVGAGI in the germline V gene (reference sequence). CDR3 region: CASSQRDRGSEQYF. The CDR3 DNA is TGTGCCAGCAGTCAAAGGGACAGGGGAAGCGAGCAGTACTTC.

As DNA, the CDR3 is TGTGCCAGCTCCCCGACAAATGGGGGCGGGCAGCCCCAGCATTTT. It is translated as CASSPTNGGGQPQHF. V and J are TRBV18 and TRBJ1-5, with D possibly TRBD1 on 6 matching bases. The germline V gene encodes CDR1 KGHSH and CDR2 LQKENI. The CDR3 extends over 15 amino acids. V was clipped by 6 bases and J by 7 bases, with 19 bases between them.

The chain is built from TRBV28 and TRBJ1-3; D unclear. Trimming removed 6 bases at V and 5 bases at J, with 8 bases between. The CDR3 is made up of 12 amino acids. The germline CDR1 and CDR2 sequences are MDHEN and SYDVKM. The DNA of the CDR3 is TGTGCCAGCAGAGCCCCGAGAAACACCATATATTTT. This sequence encodes CASRAPRNTIYF.

The CDR3 region has the DNA TGTGCCAGTAGCCCCGTCAGCACAGATACGCAGTATTTT. It codes for CASSPVSTDTQYF. The chain uses TRBV19 and TRBJ2-3, with D unclear. CDR1 LNHDA and CDR2 SQIVND come from the germline V gene (reference sequence). Between the trimmed V and J ends, which lost 6 bases and 0 bases, there was a span of 7 bases. The CDR3 is made up of 13 amino acids.